These 19 T cell receptor beta chains originate from one sample sequenced in a study of blood T cell repertoires in COVID-19 (dated by TCRdb to 2018 to 2020). The library was produced with the immunoSEQ multiplex PCR assay. Not all clones reach the TCRdb copy of this immuneACCESS table, which keeps in-frame sequences only. Checked studies attribute under half of the gap to unresolved V genes and leave the rest unexplained. For this sample there are over 45,000 clones; around 86% appear just once. The leading ten clones occupy over 25% of the sample. Material for sequencing was peripheral blood. Receptor source: a woman older than 75 with active or convalescent COVID-19.

This clone was recorded once. The chain has TRBV7-2 and TRBJ2-7, with 13 nucleotides matching TRBD2. The CDR3 has 15 amino acids. Trimming removed 5 bases from V and 7 bases from J; junction bases left unmatched: 8. Germline V gene sequence: CDR1 SGHTA, CDR2 FQGNSA. CDR3 DNA: TGTGCCAGCAGCCGCGGACTAGCGGGGGCCCTAGAGCAGTACTTC. Protein product: CASSRGLAGALEQYF. The complete variable domain, with remaining parts taken from reference TRBV7-2 and TRBJ2-7, reads GAGVSQSPSNKVTEKGKDVELRCDPISGHTALYWYRQSLGQGLEFLIYFQGNSAPDKSGLPSDRFSAERTGGSVSTLTIQRTQQEDSAVYLCASSRGLAGALEQYFGPGTRLTVT.

The chain carries TRBV7-3 and TRBJ2-5; D remains ambiguous. CDR3 size: 13 residues. The germline V gene has CDR1 SGHTA and CDR2 FQGTGA. With 5 bases removed from V and 7 bases from J, the gap between germline ends came to 14 bases. The CDR3 loop is CASSPTGPGTQYF. CDR3 coding DNA: TGTGCCAGCAGCCCGACGGGTCCGGGGACCCAGTACTTC. Full variable domain (outside the CDR3, taken from reference TRBV7-3 and TRBJ2-5): GAGVSQTPSNKVTEKGKYVELRCDPISGHTALYWYRQSLGQGPEFLIYFQGTGAADDSGLPNDRFFAVRPEGSVSTLKIQRTERGDSAVYLCASSPTGPGTQYFGPGTRLLVL.

This chain links TRBV29-1 with TRBJ1-5; unclear D gene. Germline assignment: CDR1 SQVTM and CDR2 ANQGSEA. The CDR3 sequence is 16 residues long. With 0 bases removed from V and 2 bases from J, the gap between germline ends came to 14 bases. The CDR3 loop reads CSVEEETIQGNQPQHF. Written as DNA, the CDR3 is TGCAGCGTTGAAGAGGAAACAATTCAGGGCAATCAGCCCCAGCATTTT.

This rearrangement joins TRBV6-1 to TRBJ1-2, with 7 bases identical to TRBD1. This CDR3 comprises 14 residues. The junction had 4 bases not matched to a gene; V was cut back by 1 base and J by 5 bases. CDR1 is MNHNS, CDR2 SASEGT, per germline. Here the CDR3 reads CASSEGGTAYGYTF. CDR3 nucleotides: TGTGCCAGCAGTGAAGGGGGGACAGCATATGGCTACACCTTC.

This chain joins TRBV29-1 and TRBJ2-5, with 7 bases matching TRBD1. Germline trimming cut 6 bases from V and 3 bases from J; bases unmatched to any gene: 7. Germline V gene sequence: CDR1 SQVTM, CDR2 ANQGSEA. This CDR3 region has 13 residues. The CDR3: CSVATGAKETQYF. The DNA of the CDR3 is TGCAGCGTCGCTACAGGGGCTAAAGAGACCCAGTACTTC.

The chain is built from TRBV5-1 and TRBJ1-2; 9 positions agree with TRBD1. Germline CDR1 and CDR2: SGHRS and YFSETQ. After removal of 0 bases from V and 2 bases from J, the junction contained 2 bases not matched to a gene. The CDR3 contains 15 residues. The CDR3 sequence is CASSLDGTGNYGYTF. CDR3 DNA sequence: TGCGCCAGCAGCTTGGATGGGACAGGGAACTATGGCTACACCTTC.

This clone was seen a few times. The V and J genes are TRBV7-7 and TRBJ2-7, with a weak D call TRBD1 (5 bases). The CDR3 spans 13 residues. The germline V and J ends were trimmed by 4 bases and 5 bases, with 12 bases remaining between them. Germline assignment: CDR1 SSHAT and CDR2 FNYEAQ (reference sequence). The CDR3 here is CASSSKWGDEQYF. The CDR3 bases are TGTGCCAGCAGCTCCAAGTGGGGCGACGAGCAGTACTTC. Filled out from reference TRBV7-7 and TRBJ2-7, the complete variable domain reads GAGVSQSPRYKVTKRGQDVTLRCDPISSHATLYWYQQALGQGPEFLTYFNYEAQPDKSGLPSDRFSAERPEGSISTLTIQRTEQRDSAMYRCASSSKWGDEQYFGPGTRLTVT.

The chain carries TRBV25-1 and TRBJ1-2; D uncertain. V was cut by 2 bases and J by 6 bases, with 7 bases left in between. CDR3 size: 12 residues. Germline CDR1 and CDR2: MGHDK and SYGVNS. This CDR3 reads CASSEVGDGYTF. Here the CDR3 DNA reads TGTGCCAGCAGTGAAGTCGGAGATGGCTACACCTTC.

This clone was picked up a small number of times. The rearrangement joins TRBV14 to TRBJ1-2; D is ambiguous. Germline CDR1 SGHDN, CDR2 FVKESK. CDR3 length: 14 residues. Trimming stripped 1 base from V and 6 bases from J, with 12 bases between. The CDR3 is CASSQVSPPHGYTF. The CDR3 DNA follows: TGTGCCAGCAGCCAAGTAAGCCCCCCCCATGGCTACACCTTC.

The chain links TRBV6-5 to TRBJ1-3; 9 bases map to TRBD1. CDR1 is MNHEY and CDR2 is SVGAGI in the germline V gene. Trimming took 4 bases from V and 3 from J; bases not matched to a gene: 7. CDR3 length equals 16 residues. CDR3 sequence (DNA): TGTGCCAGCAGTTCATACACAGGGGGCAATGGAAACACCATATATTTT. Translating it yields CASSSYTGGNGNTIYF.

This chain links TRBV7-6 with TRBJ1-2; tentative D call: TRBD1 (5 bases). The germline V and J ends were trimmed by 7 bases and 5 bases, with 23 bases remaining between them. Per germline, CDR1 SGHVS and CDR2 FNYEAQ. This CDR3 spans 16 amino acids. The CDR3 here is CASTPPQGRPIYGYTF. The CDR3, as DNA: TGTGCCAGCACCCCACCCCAGGGCAGGCCCATTTATGGCTACACCTTC.

This clone has more than one count but fewer than ten. For the CDR3, the DNA is TGTGCCAGCAGTGAGAGCGGAGTAGCCAAAAACATTCAGTACTTC. Its translation: CASSESGVAKNIQYF. This rearrangement joins TRBV6-1 to TRBJ2-4; TRBD2 might be the D (5 bases). Trimming pared 3 bases from V and 0 bases from J, leaving 9 bases between. In germline, CDR1 is MNHNS, CDR2 SASEGT. The CDR3 runs to 15 residues.

The chain couples TRBV6-5 to TRBJ1-1, with D unclear. CDR1 is MNHEY, CDR2 SVGAGI, per germline. CDR3 length equals 14 residues. V lost 4 bases and J lost 2, with 11 bases in between. CDR3 sequence reads: CASSSPLRNTEAFF. The DNA for the CDR3 is TGTGCCAGCAGTTCCCCGTTGAGAAACACTGAAGCTTTCTTT.

This clone has just a few counts. This chain joins TRBV5-1 and TRBJ2-7; TRBD1 is a possible D gene (6 bases). V lost 5 bases and J 0 bases, leaving 15 bases between the germline ends. Germline lookup yields CDR1 SGHRS and CDR2 YFSETQ. The CDR3 totals 15 residues. CDR3 in amino acids: CASRFGQPGSYEQYF. The DNA for the CDR3 is TGCGCCAGCAGATTCGGACAGCCTGGCTCCTACGAGCAGTACTTC.

The chain is built from TRBV5-1 and TRBJ1-1; D unclear. The V gene's germline CDR1 is SGHRS and CDR2 YFSETQ. The CDR3 loop spans 14 amino acids. V dropped 3 bases and J dropped 7 bases, with 16 bases sitting between them. As DNA, the CDR3 is TGCGCCAGCAGCTCTGGCGGTGGCTCTTATGAAGCTTTCTTT. Translated: CASSSGGGSYEAFF.

The CDR3 spells CASSPDRASRYGYTF. The CDR3 DNA follows: TGCGCCAGCAGCCCCGACAGGGCATCACGCTATGGCTACACCTTC. The chain combines TRBV4-3 with TRBJ1-2; 7 nucleotides line up with TRBD1. With 4 bases clipped from V and 4 bases from J, the junction kept 9 bases outside the gene matches. The CDR3 covers 15 residues. Germline V CDR1 and CDR2: LGHNA, YSLEER.

This clone was found once. The chain couples TRBV18 to TRBJ1-4; D is perhaps TRBD1 (6 bases). The V and J ends lost 0 bases and 7 bases respectively, with 9 bases between them. Germline V CDR1 and CDR2: KGHSH, LQKENI. CDR3 length: 14 residues. The CDR3 spells CASSPPGAGEKLFF. The CDR3 bases are TGTGCCAGCTCACCACCGGGGGCAGGTGAAAAACTGTTTTTT.

V and J are TRBV11-2 and TRBJ2-5; tentatively, D is TRBD2 (6 bases). In germline, CDR1 is SGHAT, CDR2 FQNNGV. The CDR3 loop spans 14 amino acids. V was trimmed by 5 bases and J by 3 bases, leaving 13 bases between them. The CDR3 nucleotides are TGTGCCAGCAGCCCCCGGACGGGAGAAGAGACCCAGTACTTC. Its translation: CASSPRTGEETQYF.

The chain couples TRBV4-2 to TRBJ2-5, with D unclear. This CDR3 region has 14 residues. V was shortened by 0 bases and J by 5 bases, with 10 bases between the two germline ends. Germline CDR1 reads LGHNA; CDR2 reads YNFKEQ. The CDR3: CASSQELVGETQYF. CDR3 DNA: TGTGCCAGCAGCCAAGAGCTAGTTGGGGAGACCCAGTACTTC.